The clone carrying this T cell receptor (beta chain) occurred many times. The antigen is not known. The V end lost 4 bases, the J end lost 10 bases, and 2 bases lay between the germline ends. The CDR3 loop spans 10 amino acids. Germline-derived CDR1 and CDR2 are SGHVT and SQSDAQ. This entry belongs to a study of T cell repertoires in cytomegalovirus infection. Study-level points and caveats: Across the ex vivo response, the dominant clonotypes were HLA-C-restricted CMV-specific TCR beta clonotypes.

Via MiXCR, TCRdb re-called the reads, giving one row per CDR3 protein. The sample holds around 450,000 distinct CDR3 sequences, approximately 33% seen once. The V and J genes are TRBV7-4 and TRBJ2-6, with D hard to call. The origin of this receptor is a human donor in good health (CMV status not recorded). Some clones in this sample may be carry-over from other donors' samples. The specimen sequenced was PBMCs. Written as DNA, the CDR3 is TGTGCCAGCAGCTCTAACGTCCTGACTTTC. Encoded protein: CASSSNVLTF.